This T cell receptor beta chain was captured in a study of CD8 T cells in Susac syndrome. Trimming cost V 1 base and J 5 bases, with 14 bases left between them. The CDR3 covers 15 residues. The germline V gene encodes CDR1 DFQATT and CDR2 SNEGSKA (reference sequence). Random hexamers were used to reverse transcribe an amount of about 0.45 to 1 ug RNA. One entry per CDR3 protein results from TCRdb running MiXCR on the immunoSEQ multiplex PCR reads. The sample records about 200,000 distinct CDR3 sequences, roughly 95% being singletons. Sequencing of TCR beta was performed on blood CD8+ T cells and on blood CD4+ T cells.

This TCR was sampled from a human donor with multiple sclerosis. The specimen was CD4+ T cells from PBMCs. J is TRBJ1-4 and V is TRBV20-1; TRBD1 is a possible D gene (5 bases). The CDR3 loop is CSARALGEGNEKLFF. As DNA, the CDR3 is TGCAGTGCTAGAGCGCTGGGGGAAGGGAATGAAAAACTGTTTTTT.